Below are 23 T cell receptor beta chains sequenced from a single sample in a study of vaccination and CD4 T cells after COVID-19. Their antigens are not known. Regarding treatment: roughly ten-day PBMC culture with coronavirus spike peptide pools or control peptides (ViraFEST assay). The Oncomine TCR Beta short-read assay was applied to DNA of cultured CD4+ T cells. A single record per CDR3 protein comes from TCRdb applying MiXCR to the PCR reads. This sample has 20,000 to 25,000 distinct CDR3 sequences; approximately 70% occur once, and the top ten carry about 3.7%. The sequencing input was CD4+ T cells from blood, cultured in vitro. The receptors shown here come from a human donor who had recovered from COVID-19.

J is TRBJ2-2 and V is TRBV6-2 or TRBV6-3; TRBD2 matches at 8 bases. V lost 3 bases and J lost 5; bases outside the gene matches: 2. CDR1 and CDR2 (germline): MNHEY, SVGEGT. The CDR3 sequence is 14 residues long. DNA for the CDR3: TGTGCCAGCAGTTATGGACTAGCAACCGGGGAGCTGTTTTTT. Translating it yields CASSYGLATGELFF.

This sequence joins TRBV6-5 and TRBJ1-4; weak D call: TRBD1 (5 bases). This CDR3 has 18 residues. CDR1 MNHEY and CDR2 SVGAGI come from the germline V gene. Trimming pared 2 bases from V and 3 bases from J, leaving 19 bases between. This CDR3 is CASSYVRPASGPNEKLFF. The CDR3 nucleotides read TGTGCCAGCAGTTACGTAAGACCCGCCTCGGGACCTAATGAAAAACTGTTTTTT.

The chain uses TRBV7-3 and TRBJ1-5, with 8 bases fitting TRBD1. Per germline, CDR1 SGHTA and CDR2 FQGTGA. Germline trimming cut 4 bases from V and 2 bases from J; bases unmatched to any gene: 1. The CDR3 consists of 14 residues. CDR3 nucleotides: TGTGCCAGCAGCTGGGGACAGGGCAATCAGCCCCAGCATTTT. Its protein product is CASSWGQGNQPQHF.

This rearrangement joins TRBV18 to TRBJ1-5, with 7 bases that match TRBD1. This CDR3 has 13 amino acids. V dropped 3 bases and J dropped 5; count of bases not matched to a gene: 1. Per the germline V gene, CDR1 is KGHSH and CDR2 is LQKENI. The CDR3 nucleotides read TGTGCCAGCTCACCCGACAGGGATCAGCCCCAGCATTTT. It codes for CASSPDRDQPQHF.

CDR3 region: CSAGGLAGGYEQYF. The CDR3 nucleotides are TGCAGTGCGGGGGGACTAGCGGGAGGGTACGAGCAGTACTTC. The rearrangement joins TRBV20-1 to TRBJ2-7; 16 bases line up with TRBD2. The V gene end was trimmed by 6 bases and the J gene end by 4 bases; junction bases not matched to a gene: 3. The CDR3 spans 14 residues. CDR1 DFQATT and CDR2 SNEGSKA come from the germline V gene (reference sequence).

This chain connects TRBV15 to TRBJ1-2, with 7 nucleotides matching TRBD1. V lost 0 bases and J lost 6; bases outside the gene matches: 10. The CDR3 runs to 16 residues. The V gene's germline CDR1 is LNHNV and CDR2 YYDKDF (reference sequence). The chain's CDR3 is CATSRDGTVPGDGYTF. CDR3 DNA sequence: TGTGCCACCAGCAGAGATGGGACAGTCCCGGGCGATGGCTACACCTTC. The entire variable domain, with the rest obtained from reference TRBV15 and TRBJ1-2, is as follows: DAMVIQNPRYQVTQFGKPVTLSCSQTLNHNVMYWYQQKSSQAPKLLFHYYDKDFNNEADTPDNFQSRRPNTSFCFLDIRSPGLGDTAMYLCATSRDGTVPGDGYTFGSGTRLTVV.

This clonotype came up a few times. The V and J genes are TRBV11-2 and TRBJ2-3, with TRBD2 matching 8 bases. Germline CDR1 is SGHAT and CDR2 is FQNNGV. The CDR3 runs to 15 residues. Trimming took 4 bases from V and 5 from J; bases not matched to a gene: 8. The CDR3 reads CASSSVGGRIDTQYF. CDR3 coding DNA: TGTGCCAGCAGCTCCGTAGGCGGGAGGATAGATACGCAGTATTTT. The full variable domain, its missing parts supplied by reference TRBV11-2 and TRBJ2-3, is EAGVAQSPRYKIIEKRQSVAFWCNPISGHATLYWYQQILGQGPKLLIQFQNNGVVDDSQLPKDRFSAERLKGVDSTLKIQPAKLEDSAVYLCASSSVGGRIDTQYFGPGTRLTVL.

This clonotype was detected a few times. The chain uses TRBV2 and TRBJ2-2; D call uncertain. The germline V gene encodes CDR1 SNHLY and CDR2 FYNNEI. The CDR3 sequence is 13 residues long. The V and J ends lost 1 base and 9 bases respectively, with 9 bases between them. The CDR3 DNA follows: TGTGCCAGCAGTGAAGTTAGACTTCGGGAGCTGTTTTTT. Translating it yields CASSEVRLRELFF.

The chain recombines TRBV6-5 with TRBJ2-1, with 8 bases matching TRBD2. The CDR3 loop spans 17 amino acids. Germline assignment: CDR1 MNHEY and CDR2 SVGAGI. Germline trimming cut 0 bases from V and 2 bases from J; bases unmatched to any gene: 6. The CDR3 DNA follows: TGTGCCAGCAGTTACTCTCCTAGCGGGTGGCCCTACAATGAGCAGTTCTTC. Translating it yields CASSYSPSGWPYNEQFF.

This clonotype was found a few times. The chain uses TRBV20-1 and TRBJ1-2; possible D gene TRBD1, 6 bases. V shed 3 bases and J shed 2 bases, with 13 bases lying between them. The germline V gene encodes CDR1 DFQATT and CDR2 SNEGSKA (reference sequence). The CDR3 sequence is 14 residues long. DNA of the CDR3: TGCAGTGCTAGGGTCAGGGGAGGGAACTATGGCTACACCTTC. It specifies CSARVRGGNYGYTF.

Points on this clonotype: One end of the junction fails to match germline, which may point to a read error. The chain is built from TRBV27 and TRBJ2-3; 13 positions agree with TRBD2. CDR3 length equals 19 residues. Germline CDR1 is MNHEY and CDR2 is SMNVEV (reference sequence). As DNA, the CDR3 is TGTGCCAGCAGTTTCAAGGCCTCGGGACTAGCGGGGATCACAGATACGCGGTATTTT. It encodes CASSFKASGLAGITDTRYF.

In DNA form, the CDR3 reads TGCAGTGCTAGACGAGGACAGGATCAGCCCCAGCATTTT. It codes for CSARRGQDQPQHF. The chain has TRBV20-1 and TRBJ1-5; 7 nucleotides align to TRBD1. From germline, CDR1 is DFQATT and CDR2 SNEGSKA (reference sequence). This CDR3 has 13 amino acids. The junction had 3 bases not matched to a gene; V was cut back by 2 bases and J by 5 bases.

This sequence joins TRBV6-4 and TRBJ1-1, with D uncertain. The CDR3 is 13 residues long. Between the trimmed V and J ends, which lost 3 bases and 7 bases, there was a span of 12 bases. The germline V gene has CDR1 MRHNA and CDR2 SNTAGT. The CDR3 bases are TGTGCCAGCAGTGAATCGCAGTTTCATGAAGCTTTCTTT. This encodes CASSESQFHEAFF.

V is TRBV20-1 and J is TRBJ2-1, with D uncertain. The CDR3 spans 15 residues. CDR1 and CDR2 (germline): DFQATT, SNEGSKA (reference sequence). V was clipped by 6 bases and J by 2 bases, with 17 bases between them. CDR3 sequence: CSANILEGPYNEQFF. The CDR3 DNA reads TGCAGTGCGAACATCCTAGAAGGCCCCTACAATGAGCAGTTCTTC.

In regard to this clonotype: It is unclear where the CDR3 begins or ends on the DNA, so no DNA is shown, and the CDR3 is as TCRdb lists it. The genes are TRBV7-5 and TRBJ1-2; the tabulated D call, TRBD1, remains unverified against the DNA. TRBV7-5 is flagged as a pseudogene. Counting both end residues, the CDR3 totals 16 amino acids. CDR3: CISVPEAGTGRDGYTF.

The chain has TRBV6-5 and TRBJ2-7, with 8 bases lining up with TRBD1. Germline V gene lookup returns CDR1 MNHEY and CDR2 SVGAGI. Germline trimming cut 2 bases from V and 1 base from J; bases unmatched to any gene: 7. CDR3 length: 16 residues. The CDR3 sequence is CASSYLDRQGSYEQYF. DNA of the CDR3: TGTGCCAGCAGTTACCTCGACCGACAGGGGTCCTACGAGCAGTACTTC.

The genes are TRBV20-1 and TRBJ1-3, with D unresolved. Looked up from germline, CDR1 is DFQATT and CDR2 is SNEGSKA (reference sequence). The CDR3 loop spans 13 amino acids. Trimming shortened V by 5 bases and J by 2 bases, and 10 bases separated the two germline ends. Here the CDR3 reads CSALEFPGNTIYF. CDR3 DNA sequence: TGCAGTGCTTTGGAATTCCCTGGAAACACCATATATTTT.

The chain recombines TRBV6-1 with TRBJ1-1, with TRBD1 as a possible D gene (5 bases). The V and J ends lost 7 bases and 1 base respectively, with 13 bases between them. The CDR3 covers 14 residues. Germline V lookup: CDR1 MNHNS, CDR2 SASEGT. CDR3 sequence (DNA): TGTGCCAGCATAGGGGAAATCGGGAACACTGAAGCTTTCTTT. This encodes CASIGEIGNTEAFF.

This chain uses TRBV20-1 with TRBJ2-3; 12 nucleotides line up with TRBD2. J lost 4 bases, V lost 5 bases, and 7 bases had no gene match. The CDR3 spans 15 residues. Looked up from germline, CDR1 is DFQATT and CDR2 is SNEGSKA (reference sequence). The CDR3 nucleotides read TGCAGTGCTCCTGCTAGCGGGAGGGCCGCAGATACGCAGTATTTT. Translated, it gives CSAPASGRAADTQYF.

The chain combines TRBV2 with TRBJ2-7; D is perhaps TRBD1 (6 bases). The CDR3 has 15 amino acids. V gave up 4 bases and J gave up 6 bases, with 19 bases separating them. Germline V gene data show CDR1 as SNHLY and CDR2 as FYNNEI. The CDR3 DNA sequence: TGTGCCAGCAGTGTCATCCCGGGACATCCTGGCGAGCAGTACTTC. Translated: CASSVIPGHPGEQYF. The whole variable domain, filled in from reference TRBV2 and TRBJ2-7, reads EPEVTQTPSHQVTQMGQEVILRCVPISNHLYFYWYRQILGQKVEFLVSFYNNEISEKSEIFDDQFSVERPDGSNFTLKIRSTKLEDSAMYFCASSVIPGHPGEQYFGPGTRLTVT.

The genes are TRBV7-9 and TRBJ1-4; D ambiguous. Germline CDR1 is SEHNR and CDR2 is FQNEAQ (reference sequence). Trimming cost V 5 bases and J 8 bases, with 12 bases left between them. The CDR3 extends over 13 amino acids. The CDR3 nucleotides are TGTGCCAGCAGCCAACGGGAGGGAGAAAAACTGTTTTTT. Amino acids: CASSQREGEKLFF.

The chain uses TRBV30 and TRBJ2-1, with D maybe TRBD2 (7 bases). This CDR3 is 15 amino acids long. Germline V lookup: CDR1 GTSNPN, CDR2 SVGIG (reference sequence). With 0 bases removed from V and 7 bases from J, the gap between germline ends came to 16 bases. The CDR3 DNA reads as TGTGCCTGGAGTGTACGGGGGGCTGTAGGTAATGAGCAGTTCTTC. This sequence encodes CAWSVRGAVGNEQFF.

The chain joins TRBV6-2 or TRBV6-3 to TRBJ2-1, with D hard to call. The CDR3 consists of 16 residues. Germline V gives CDR1 MNHEY, CDR2 SVGEGT. The germline V and J ends were trimmed by 5 bases and 1 base, with 15 bases remaining between them. This chain's CDR3 is CASSAIIAESYNEQFF. CDR3 DNA sequence: TGTGCCAGCAGTGCGATCATAGCAGAGTCCTACAATGAGCAGTTCTTC.